Detailed here is one T cell receptor beta chain. No cognate antigen has been identified for it. Base qualities are missing; no much larger clone stands one base away. Other DNA sequences in this sample translate to the same CDR3. The treatment or condition label for this specimen denotes: 15 to 20 received Ad26.COV2.S at low or high dose, single or two shots; about 5 received placebo; per-sample allocation not given. Repertoires of vaccine and placebo recipients were sequenced from samples collected on day 63 after the first injection. Cohort 1b enrolled around 24 adults aged 18-55 years at a single site in Boston, USA, between 29 July and 7 August 2020. Ad26.COV2.S consisted of a replication-incompetent adenovirus type 26 vector by which a prefusion-stabilized SARS-CoV-2 spike protein from the original Wuhan strain was expressed. This entry is derived from a study of Ad26.COV2.S vaccination and SARS-CoV-2 variants (dated by TCRdb to the early 2020s). General notes on the study: Vaccine-arm donors came from COV1001, a multicentre, randomized, double-blind, placebo-controlled phase I-IIa trial of Ad26.COV2.S in healthy adults. Ad26.COV2.S was administered intramuscularly at 5 x 10^10 or 1 x 10^11 viral particles, either as a single shot or as two shots given 56 days apart. TCRbeta repertoire sequencing was used to assess the specificity and breadth of SARS-CoV-2-reactive T cell receptors after Ad26.COV2.S vaccination. The TCR-sequenced set comprised approximately 32 samples: approximately 19 Ad26.COV2.S vaccine recipients, 5 placebo recipients and 8 SARS-CoV-2 convalescent individuals. Trial participants were randomized into five groups of five: low-dose or high-dose Ad26.COV2.S given once or twice, or placebo on both occasions. Blinding of investigators to trial group allocation was maintained during experiments and outcome assessment.

Results the study describes overall, beyond this receptor: After vaccination, substantial breadth of spike-specific CD8+ and CD4+ T cell responses was reported. Comparing responses between vaccine doses or regimens was not something the study was powered to do. Comparable non-spike TCR breadth was observed between vaccine and placebo recipients, consistent with only spike being contained in the vaccine. The authors noted that total T cell responses may have been underestimated by the TCR breadth and depth analyses. Spike-specific TCR breadth was higher in Ad26.COV2.S recipients than in placebo recipients (P = 0.0014).

Deletion took 2 bases off V and 8 bases off J, with a span of 6 bases between the germline ends. The germline V gene encodes CDR1 KGHSH and CDR2 LQKENI. From cysteine to phenylalanine, the CDR3 is 12 amino acids long. The sequence is cut down to CDR3 DNA, 36 bases in frame from base 1. The immunoSEQ Assay was used to sequence TCRbeta CDR3 regions. After extraction, genomic DNA underwent amplification by bias-controlled multiplex PCR, followed by high-throughput sequencing. The original methods were these. To quantify the absolute abundance of every unique TCRbeta CDR3 region, sequences were collapsed and filtered. Usable DNA was measured by amplifying reference genes present in all nucleated cells, and TCRbeta template counts were normalized to that usable DNA to estimate T cell fraction. Repertoire TCRs were annotated as SARS-CoV-2-specific by exact matching of V gene, CDR3 amino acid sequence and J gene to a known reactive TCR set. The reference SARS-CoV-2 TCR set was derived from MIRA and filtered for enrichment in COVID-19-positive ImmuneCODE repertoires, a step that removed public or cross-reactive TCRs. Based on the MIRA antigens, annotated TCRs were further analysed at the level of specific ORF or position within ORF. Breadth was defined as the number of annotated unique rearrangements divided by the total number of unique productive rearrangements, and depth was defined as the summed frequency of the annotated unique rearrangements. Two-sided Wilcoxon rank-sum tests were used to compare TCR breadth between groups. The clones in this table, taken by TCRdb from immuneACCESS, are in-frame only. Not every clone is retained; where verified, under half of the shortfall comes from an unresolved V gene, and the cause of the rest is unknown. From that table come the V and J calls and clone size; the DNA was used to work out D and trimming. This sample gives some 350,000 clones in total; more than 75% of them show up just once. The ten largest clonotypes hold roughly 3.1% of the sample.

The receptor comes from a person aged 18-60 years who received the Ad26.COV2.S COVID-19 vaccine or a placebo. Rearrangement joined TRBV18 to TRBJ1-4; TRBD1 is a weak D gene call, 5 bases matching. The specimen comprised peripheral blood, sampled in a trial of Ad26.COV2.S vaccine versus placebo. The nucleotide sequence reads TGTGCCAGCTCACCAGCAGGGGAAAAACTGTTTTTT. Protein translation: CASSPAGEKLFF.